This TCR beta chain came from a study of blood T cell repertoires in COVID-19. Study background: Donors in the United States, Italy and Spain gave samples during acute or convalescent COVID-19. PBMCs, B-cell-depleted T cells, or T cells provided the cDNA or gDNA that made up the material.

Original analysis: Amplification of reference gene primers was used by the study to estimate nucleated cell counts. Data came from immunoSEQ multiplex PCR; TCRdb stores just in-frame clones and leaves some out. V, J and clone size were drawn from that table, and D and trimming were deduced from the DNA. Found here are approximately 62,000 clones, around 89% of them singletons; the top ten hold 8.3%. Germline lookup yields CDR1 SGHVS and CDR2 FQNEAQ. The CDR3 length is 14 residues. V was shortened by 5 bases and J by 4 bases, with 14 bases between the two germline ends. This clone was observed a single time.

This TCR derives from a human donor with active COVID-19. The donor label of this sample is uncertain. The sample taken for sequencing was peripheral blood. This chain links TRBV7-8 with TRBJ2-5; no firm D call. The CDR3 DNA follows: TGTGCCAGCAGCCCATCGGGTAATCGAGAGACCCAGTACTTC. Translated: CASSPSGNRETQYF. Full variable domain (rest looked up from reference TRBV7-8 and TRBJ2-5): GAGVSQSPRYKVAKRGQDVALRCDPISGHVSLFWYQQALGQGPEFLTYFQNEAQLDKSGLPSDRFFAERPEGSVSTLKIQRTQQEDSAVYLCASSPSGNRETQYFGPGTRLLVL.